The T cell receptor (beta chain) under discussion was sequenced for a study of cytomegalovirus exposure and HLA in healthy donors (dated by TCRdb to 2016 to 2017). For context, the study as a whole: An earlier analysis of approximately 550 of the donors reported about 250 Gb of sequence data and approximately 110 million unique TCR beta sequences from about 179 million T cells. An early release that covered fewer than 800 HLA-typed donors contained about 300 gigabases of sequencing data and some 87 million unique TCR sequences. Among the roughly 410 genotyped donors, under 90% belonged to the genetic ancestry cluster associated with self-reported Caucasian donors. The aim of the study was to test whether cataloging public T cell receptors could identify signatures of past pathogen exposure. The study profiled the T cell repertoires of about 640 subjects by immunosequencing and related them to cytomegalovirus serostatus. In addition to the first cohort of several hundred subjects, a separate validation cohort of 120 different subjects was used. To predict cytomegalovirus infection status, the study combined high-throughput TCR immunosequencing, statistical association of individual TCRs with disease status, and machine learning. To study patterns of TCR occurrence, a later analysis re-analyzed previously published TCR beta repertoires from just over 650 donors and added high-resolution HLA genotyping. Rather than using new phenotypic data, the later analysis identified candidate immune exposures from TCR beta sequences and from how often those sequences occurred across donors. An earlier analysis of around 640 of the donors used high-throughput TCR beta sequencing to judge whether each TCR beta V gene segment behaved as functional or pseudogenic. Alongside the repertoire data, information on donor age, sex, ethnicity and CMV serostatus was compiled. In a later genetic analysis, genome-wide SNP genotypes for about 55% of the roughly 700 donors were used, and that subset was treated as a discovery cohort. All discovery cohort repertoires had been generated on a single sequencing platform. Class I and class II HLA loci were covered by the typing at four-digit resolution. Typing coverage varied by locus: roughly 620-630 donors for A, B, C, DRB1 and DQB1; more than 500 for DQA1; approximately 570 for DPA1; under 490 for DPB1. Because of strong linkage in the cohort, roughly five DR-DQ haplotypes were treated as single units for association and clustering. Among 398 genotyped donors of the cohort, an average of approximately 240,000 unique TCR beta nucleotide sequences was sequenced per donor, of which about 18% were non-productive.

Trimming takes 0 bases from V and 8 bases from J, and the germline ends sit 10 bases apart. Its CDR3 holds 13 amino acids, cysteine through phenylalanine. Kept here is only the CDR3 DNA, which spans 39 bases and is read in frame from base 1. CDR1 and CDR2, per the germline V gene (reference sequence), are GTSNPN and SVGIG. Receptor amplification or capture employed the immunoSEQ multiplex PCR assay. For the multiplex PCR, a mixture combining 60 forward primers for TCR Vbeta segments and 13 reverse primers for TCR Jbeta segments was used. The CDR3 region of rearranged TCR beta genes was amplified from genomic DNA by a multiplex PCR assay. Amplified TCR beta libraries were sequenced as 87-base-pair reads on the Illumina HiSeq System. On the authors' methods: A later analysis tallied tens of millions of unique TCR beta chains across the 666 repertoires, and around 9.9 million of those chains were shared by two or more donors. To remove PCR and sequencing errors, raw reads were error-corrected and collapsed into unique sequences using a nearest-neighbor algorithm that merged closely related sequences. Alignment of CDR3 sequences to IMGT reference sequences was used to assign V, D and J gene segments. For a sequence to be retained, a match of at least six nucleotides was required to both a V gene segment and a J gene segment. A rearrangement was called productive if the CDR3 had no stop codons and remained in frame with V and J, and every other rearrangement was called non-productive. CDR3 was defined according to IMGT convention as the region running from the second conserved V-encoded cysteine to the conserved J-encoded phenylalanine. The earlier analysis of a few hundred of the donors excluded sequences that lacked an unambiguous match to a single V gene segment. In an earlier analysis of approximately 590 of the donors, V segments were called functional above 56.7% productive rearrangements and were called segregating when the between-donor standard deviation exceeded 5%. A statistical classification framework was built for diagnosing cytomegalovirus status from the catalog of TCR beta chain sequences. In a later analysis, TCR nucleotide sequences were compared against IMGT/GENE-DB human TR gene sequences so that V and J genes could be assigned. A later analysis assigned CDR3 sequences and most-parsimonious VDJ recombination scenarios with the TCRdist pipeline. A later analysis defined each TCR beta chain by its CDR3 amino acid sequence plus V-gene family, and excluded reads lacking a unique V-gene family. A later analysis removed roughly 590 highly shared, low-generation-probability nucleotide sequences to deal with suspected cross-contamination and a sequencing artifact. For each public chain, a later analysis derived a clonal expansion index from normalized ranks of inferred template counts within each repertoire. In a later analysis, generation probabilities were computed with a VDJ recombination model fitted to out-of-frame rearrangements, and the resulting probabilities were checked against IGoR. A later analysis scored TCR-TCR, TCR-HLA and TCR-CMV co-occurrence with hypergeometric tests, applying a repertoire-size bias correction to TCR pairs. False discovery rates were estimated in a later analysis by permuting HLA or CMV assignments 20 times. In a later analysis, co-occurring TCRs were grouped with DBSCAN, and TCRdist sequence similarity was added when clustering was performed within HLA-allele-positive subsets. Co-occurrence clustering excluded repertoires with fewer than 30,000 or more than 120,000 public chains, plus five with anomalous nucleotide sharing. Held by TCRdb, this immuneACCESS table contains in-frame sequences only and omits some clones. Under half of the omission traces to an unresolved V gene where checked; the cause of the rest is unknown. That table gives V, J and clone size, and the DNA gave D and trimming. The sample data list 110,000 or so clones, and around three quarters of these were observed just once. The ten largest clones take up roughly 6% of the sample.

Overall study results and their limits: In a later analysis, HLA-associated TCR beta chains showed more clonal expansion and lower generation probabilities than non-associated chains that were equally common. A later analysis found that TCR association rates varied across HLA loci, with DRB1 alleles showing the most associated TCRs and HLA-C alleles the fewest. A later analysis associated about 16,000 TCR beta sequences with specific HLA alleles at a false discovery rate of 0.05. A cluster of highly shared sequence variants was judged likely to represent a technical artifact of the sequencing pipeline. Because HLA typing was missing for some donors at each locus, association tests included only the typed subset. It was suggested by the authors that the approach could potentially be generalized to other disease states and immunological phenotypes. A later analysis reported that several top co-occurrence clusters appeared linked to parvovirus B19, influenza, CMV and Epstein-Barr virus. The presence/absence analyses assumed that sequencing depth was roughly uniform across donors, and that assumption may not be true. A total of around 150 TCR beta chains were listed by the study as associated with cytomegalovirus. When HLA alleles, especially DR and DQ, strongly co-occurred, TCR associations were difficult to assign to individual alleles. In a later analysis, most CMV-associated TCR beta chains were found to appear HLA-restricted, with HLA associations seemingly driven largely by CMV exposure. Because counts were too low, more than 15 rarely observed V segments, including chromosome 9 orphons, were left out of the earlier analysis of 587 of the donors. Some IMGT-functional V segments, including TRBV6-2 and TRBV6-3, could not be told apart with the 87-base-pair reads, so those segments were excluded. Linkage disequilibrium might explain the correlated functional status among segregating V segments, but an unknown experimental factor could not be ruled out. According to a later genetic analysis, donors in an Asian-associated ancestry cluster had fewer N-insertions in productive TCRs than the approximately 700-donor mean. In this cohort, only TCR beta chains were sequenced, and detectable features were limited by the absence of alpha or paired-chain data. In an earlier analysis of 450 to 750 of the donors, most TCR beta V segments appeared in productive rearrangements about 90% or about 30% of the time, broadly matching IMGT annotations. Three of the identified cytomegalovirus-associated TCR beta chains were confirmed in vitro to be specific for cytomegalovirus antigens. A further reported finding was that TCR beta sequences accurately predicted the HLA-A and HLA-B alleles for most subjects in the first cohort. Across donors, most TCR sequences were observed very rarely, whereas some public TCRs were present in many individuals. Cytomegalovirus status was reported to be diagnosed by the classifier with high specificity and sensitivity in both the original and validation cohorts. An association between a missense DCLRE1C variant and V-gene and J-gene trimming of TCR beta chains was found in a later genetic analysis and replicated in an independent cohort. The only immune exposure information available for the cohort was CMV serostatus.

This clone occurred a few times. What this receptor recognizes is not known. No much larger clone is present one base from it, and per-base qualities are unavailable. The cohort comprised 550 to 700 healthy bone marrow donors. All cohort members were sampled while nominally healthy, although unrecorded immune exposures were likely present. The donor tested CMV seropositive and was one of the 289 seropositive cohort members. A peripheral blood sample was provided by each donor, and peripheral blood mononuclear cells were used for TCR beta sequencing. The Qiagen DNeasy Blood Extraction Kit was used to extract genomic DNA from the blood cell samples.

This sequence was found in a man aged 18 to 35 in good health and CMV-seropositive. Sequencing was performed on PBMCs. The chain was built from TRBV30 and TRBJ1-4, with a weak D call of TRBD1 (5 bases match). The CDR3 protein: CAWSVQVWEKLFF. At the DNA level, the sequence is TGTGCCTGGAGTGTACAGGTTTGGGAAAAACTGTTTTTT. With all but the CDR3 taken from the reference TRBV30 and TRBJ1-4 genes, the full variable domain is: SQTIHQWPATLVQPVGSPLSLECTVEGTSNPNLYWYRQAAGRGLQLLFYSVGIGQISSEVPQNLSASRPQDRQFILSSKKLLLSDSGFYLCAWSVQVWEKLFFGSGTQLSVL.